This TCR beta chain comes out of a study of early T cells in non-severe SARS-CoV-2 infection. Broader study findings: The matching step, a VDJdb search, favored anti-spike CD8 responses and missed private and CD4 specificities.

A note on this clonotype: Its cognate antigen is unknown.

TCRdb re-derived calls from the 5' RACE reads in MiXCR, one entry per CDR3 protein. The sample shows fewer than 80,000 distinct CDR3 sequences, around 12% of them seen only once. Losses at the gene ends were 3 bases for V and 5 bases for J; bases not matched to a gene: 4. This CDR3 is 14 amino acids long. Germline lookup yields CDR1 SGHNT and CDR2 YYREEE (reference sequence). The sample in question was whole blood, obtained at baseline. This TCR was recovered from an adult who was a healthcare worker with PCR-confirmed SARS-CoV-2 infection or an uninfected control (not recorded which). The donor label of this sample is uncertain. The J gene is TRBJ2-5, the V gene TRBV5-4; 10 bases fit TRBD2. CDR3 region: CASSSQTSGETQYF. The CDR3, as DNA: TGTGCCAGCAGCTCCCAGACTAGCGGGGAGACCCAGTACTTC. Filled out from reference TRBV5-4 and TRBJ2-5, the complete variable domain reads ETGVTQSPTHLIKTRGQQVTLRCSSQSGHNTVSWYQQALGQGPQFIFQYYREEENGRGNFPPRFSGLQFPNYSSELNVNALELDDSALYLCASSSQTSGETQYFGPGTRLLVL.